This entry lists 15 T cell receptor beta chains sequenced from one sample in a study of blood T cell repertoires in COVID-19. Sequencing used immunoSEQ multiplex PCR; TCRdb keeps in-frame clones, though not all of them. Of about 250,000 clones in the sample, 70% to 85% were seen once. Sequenced sample: peripheral blood. Every receptor here comes from a woman aged 40-49 years with active or convalescent COVID-19.

This chain uses TRBV10-3 with TRBJ2-6, with D perhaps matching TRBD1 (6 bases). Trimming pared 0 bases from V and 3 bases from J, leaving 18 bases between. CDR1 is ENHRY and CDR2 is SYGVKD in the germline V gene. The CDR3 is 19 residues long. The CDR3 reads CAISESEDSPYRGANVLTF. The DNA of the CDR3 is TGTGCCATCAGTGAGTCAGAGGACAGTCCGTACCGTGGGGCCAACGTCCTGACTTTC.

This chain joins TRBV6-5 and TRBJ1-4; 7 nucleotides line up with TRBD1. The ends lost 7 bases at V and 0 bases at J; junction bases unmatched: 5. The CDR3 spans 15 residues. Per germline, CDR1 MNHEY and CDR2 SVGAGI. This CDR3 is CASTKGQTTNEKLFF. The CDR3 region has the DNA TGTGCCAGCACCAAGGGACAGACAACTAATGAAAAACTGTTTTTT.

To note about this clone: A read error is possible here, since a much larger clone lies one base away. Other nucleotide sequences from this sample produce the same CDR3. The rearrangement uses TRBV6-4 and TRBJ2-7; TRBD2 aligns across 13 bases. CDR3 length: 19 residues. V was pared by 4 bases and J by 1 base, with 13 bases of the junction left unmatched. Germline V gives CDR1 MRHNA, CDR2 SNTAGT. CDR3 region: CASSGELGLAGFPSYEQYV. CDR3 bases: TGTGCCAGCAGTGGCGAATTGGGACTAGCGGGGTTTCCTTCCTACGAGCAGTACGTC.

There are a few counts of this clone. V is TRBV29-1 and J is TRBJ2-7, with D possibly being TRBD1 (5 bases). Germline assignment: CDR1 SQVTM and CDR2 ANQGSEA. V was trimmed by 4 bases and J by 4 bases, leaving 11 bases between them. The CDR3 sequence is 12 residues long. CDR3 nucleotide sequence: TGCAGCGTTGTATCCAGGGAATACGAGCAGTACTTC. This codes for CSVVSREYEQYF.

The chain has TRBV18 and TRBJ1-6; no firm D call. V was clipped by 6 bases and J by 10 bases, with 13 bases between them. The CDR3 sequence is 13 residues long. CDR1 and CDR2 (germline): KGHSH, LQKENI. The CDR3 region is CASSPSEPSPLHF. CDR3 bases: TGTGCCAGCTCCCCTAGCGAGCCCTCACCCCTCCACTTT. Combining the CDR3 with reference TRBV18 and TRBJ1-6 gives the whole variable domain NAGVMQNPRHLVRRRGQEARLRCSPMKGHSHVYWYRQLPEEGLKFMVYLQKENIIDESGMPKERFSAEFPKEGPSILRIQQVVRGDSAAYFCASSPSEPSPLHFGNGTRLTVT.

J is TRBJ2-4 and V is TRBV30; TRBD1 matches 9 bases. V lost 6 bases and J lost 4; bases outside the gene matches: 4. The V gene's germline CDR1 is GTSNPN and CDR2 SVGIG (reference sequence). The CDR3 has 13 amino acids. CDR3 sequence reads: CACDRGDKNIQYF. As DNA, the CDR3 is TGTGCCTGCGACAGGGGGGATAAAAACATTCAGTACTTC.

This sequence joins TRBV6-5 and TRBJ1-5; 9 bases fit TRBD1. This CDR3 is built from 16 residues. CDR1 MNHEY and CDR2 SVGAGI come from the germline V gene. Germline trimming cut 4 bases from V and 4 bases from J; bases unmatched to any gene: 8. For the CDR3, the DNA is TGTGCCAGCAGTTCTCAAGGACAGGGGAGAAATCAGCCCCAGCATTTT. This sequence encodes CASSSQGQGRNQPQHF.

This chain links TRBV6-5 with TRBJ1-5; D remains ambiguous. This CDR3 region has 13 residues. The germline V gene has CDR1 MNHEY and CDR2 SVGAGI. Trimming stripped 6 bases from V and 7 bases from J, with 13 bases between. The CDR3 DNA sequence: TGTGCCAGCAGGGGCCAACCGTGGCAGCCCCAGCATTTT. Protein sequence: CASRGQPWQPQHF.

The V call is TRBV3-1 (or the pseudogene TRBV3-2), the J call TRBJ1-1, with D unresolved. CDR3 length equals 12 residues. The germline CDR1 and CDR2 sequences are LGHDT and YNNKEL (reference sequence). Trimming removed 4 bases at V and 7 bases at J, with 10 bases between. In DNA, the CDR3 is TGTGCCAGCAGCCCTGGAGGGTATGAAGCTTTCTTT. Encoded protein: CASSPGGYEAFF.

Turning to this clone: One end of the junction varies from germline; a read error may be responsible. This rearrangement joins TRBV7-9 to TRBJ1-1, with 10 bases that match TRBD1. The CDR3 loop spans 17 amino acids. Per germline, CDR1 SEHNR and CDR2 FQNEAQ (reference sequence). DNA of the CDR3: TGTGCCAGCAGCTCATCCGGGACAGGGGCCGCGAACGCTGAAGCTTTCTTT. It specifies CASSSSGTGAANAEAFF.

The rearrangement links TRBV18 to TRBJ1-2; tentatively, D is TRBD1 (5 bases). The V gene's germline CDR1 is KGHSH and CDR2 LQKENI. The CDR3 runs to 13 residues. V lost 3 bases to trimming and J lost 8 bases, with 13 bases between them. CDR3 bases: TGTGCCAGCTCACCCCTCGTTGGGGCCGGCTACACCTTC. Residues: CASSPLVGAGYTF.

The rearrangement joins TRBV30 to TRBJ2-7, with 9 nucleotides matching TRBD2. Germline-derived CDR1 and CDR2 are GTSNPN and SVGIG (reference sequence). With 0 bases clipped from V and 3 bases from J, the junction kept 3 bases outside the gene matches. The CDR3 runs 14 residues. CDR3 DNA sequence: TGTGCCTGGAGTGTCTCTAGCGGGGTCTACGAGCAGTACTTC. Translation: CAWSVSSGVYEQYF.

This chain connects TRBV29-1 to TRBJ1-3, with D unresolved. CDR3 length equals 14 residues. The V end lost 0 bases, the J end lost 4 bases, and 10 bases lay between the germline ends. Germline CDR1 is SQVTM and CDR2 is ANQGSEA. CDR3 nucleotides: TGCAGCGTTGAAGATCCCGGGTACGGAAACACCATATATTTT. Encoded protein: CSVEDPGYGNTIYF.

This chain joins TRBV7-8 and TRBJ1-2, with D hard to call. In germline, CDR1 is SGHVS, CDR2 FQNEAQ. This CDR3 region has 12 residues. V lost 3 bases, J lost 5 bases, and 7 bases lay in between. The CDR3 sequence: CASSFGEYGYTF. For the CDR3, the DNA is TGTGCCAGCAGCTTCGGAGAGTATGGCTACACCTTC. Combining the CDR3 with reference TRBV7-8 and TRBJ1-2 gives the whole variable domain GAGVSQSPRYKVAKRGQDVALRCDPISGHVSLFWYQQALGQGPEFLTYFQNEAQLDKSGLPSDRFFAERPEGSVSTLKIQRTQQEDSAVYLCASSFGEYGYTFGSGTRLTVV.

The chain carries TRBV11-2 and TRBJ2-3; the match to TRBD2 covers 11 bases. Germline V gene lookup returns CDR1 SGHAT and CDR2 FQNNGV. CDR3 length: 17 amino acids. V shed 1 base and J 0 bases; nucleotides not matched to a gene: 3. The CDR3 nucleotides are TGTGCCAGCAGCTTAGTCCTAGCGGGGGGTAGCACAGATACGCAGTATTTT. Its protein product is CASSLVLAGGSTDTQYF.